This entry is about one T cell receptor (beta chain). The sample's time point: pretreatment peripheral blood. This specimen comes from a study of PD-L1 blockade in urothelial cancer. CDR3 length: 14 residues. V dropped 1 base and J dropped 6 bases, with 9 bases sitting between them. CDR1 is MNHEY and CDR2 is SVGAGI in the germline V gene. Method: immunoSEQ multiplex PCR; TCRdb's copy keeps in-frame clones and lacks some. Counted here are approximately 55,000 clones, around 84% occurring once; the ten biggest clones make up 20% to 25%. The sequencing used PBMCs, collected around atezolizumab (anti-PD-L1) treatment. The chain recombines TRBV6-5 with TRBJ2-2, with a tentative D call TRBD2 (7 bases). This TCR derives from a man between 60 and 70 years old with urothelial cancer. Here the CDR3 reads CASSYWGGPGELFF. CDR3 sequence (DNA): TGTGCCAGCAGTTACTGGGGGGGCCCCGGGGAGCTGTTTTTT.